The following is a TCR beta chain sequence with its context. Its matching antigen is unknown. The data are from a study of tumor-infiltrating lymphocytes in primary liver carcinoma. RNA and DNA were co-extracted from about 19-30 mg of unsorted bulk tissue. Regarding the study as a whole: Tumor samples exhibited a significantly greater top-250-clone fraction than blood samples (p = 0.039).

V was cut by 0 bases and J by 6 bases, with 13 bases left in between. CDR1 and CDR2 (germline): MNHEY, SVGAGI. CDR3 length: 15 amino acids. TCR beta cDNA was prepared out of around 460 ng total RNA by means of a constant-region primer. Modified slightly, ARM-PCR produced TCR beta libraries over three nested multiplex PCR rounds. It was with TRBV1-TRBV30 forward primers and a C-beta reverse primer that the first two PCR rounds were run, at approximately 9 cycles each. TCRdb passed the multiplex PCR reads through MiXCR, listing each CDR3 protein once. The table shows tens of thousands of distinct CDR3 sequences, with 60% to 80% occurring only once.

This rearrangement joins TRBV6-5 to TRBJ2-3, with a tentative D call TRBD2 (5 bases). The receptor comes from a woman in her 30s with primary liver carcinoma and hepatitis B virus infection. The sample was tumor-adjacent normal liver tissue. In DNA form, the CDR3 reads TGTGCCAGCAGTTACTCGGGAGCAGTGTCTGATACGCAGTATTTT. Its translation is CASSYSGAVSDTQYF.